A single sample is the source of the 20 T cell receptor beta chains below, sequenced in a study of beta chain features in type 1 diabetes. Expressed TCRB transcripts were sequenced, since all the RNA that had been isolated was reverse transcribed. Assay: immunoSEQ multiplex PCR; the TCRdb copy retains only in-frame clones and omits some. This sample has about 220,000 clones, with about 11% found just once. Sequenced: central memory CD4+ T cells from blood. These receptors came from a man aged 18 to 29 in good health.

This clone was recorded a few times. The genes are TRBV30 and TRBJ1-1; D uncertain. The CDR3 loop spans 13 amino acids. Germline V gene data show CDR1 as GTSNPN and CDR2 as SVGIG (reference sequence). The V end was cut by 1 base, the J end by 0 bases, with 6 bases between. CDR3 coding DNA: TGTGCCTGGAGTGCCTACATGAACACTGAAGCTTTCTTT. Translating gives CAWSAYMNTEAFF. The full variable domain, in which reference TRBV30 and TRBJ1-1 provide the parts outside the CDR3, is SQTIHQWPATLVQPVGSPLSLECTVEGTSNPNLYWYRQAAGRGLQLLFYSVGIGQISSEVPQNLSASRPQDRQFILSSKKLLLSDSGFYLCAWSAYMNTEAFFGQGTRLTVV.

This sequence joins TRBV25-1 and TRBJ1-2; TRBD1 matches 9 bases. The CDR3 is 13 amino acids. Germline CDR1 is MGHDK and CDR2 is SYGVNS. After removal of 4 bases from V and 8 bases from J, the junction contained 5 bases not matched to a gene. The chain's CDR3 is CASSAQGARGYTF. The CDR3 DNA is TGTGCCAGCAGTGCACAGGGGGCGCGGGGCTACACCTTC.

This chain connects TRBV7-9 to TRBJ2-2, with D maybe TRBD1 (5 bases). Germline V lookup: CDR1 SEHNR, CDR2 FQNEAQ (reference sequence). This CDR3 spans 15 amino acids. V lost 7 bases, J lost 5 bases, and 17 bases lay in between. The CDR3 sequence is CASTEGAAITGELFF. In DNA form, the CDR3 reads TGTGCCAGCACCGAAGGGGCGGCGATTACCGGGGAGCTGTTTTTT.

This clone was seen only a few times. J is TRBJ2-3 and V is TRBV7-3; 8 bases map to TRBD1. J was trimmed by 0 bases and V by 5 bases; bases with no gene match: 4. The CDR3 is made up of 15 amino acids. Per the germline V gene, CDR1 is SGHTA and CDR2 is FQGTGA. CDR3 in DNA: TGTGCCAGCAGCCCGACAGGGGCTAGCACAGATACGCAGTATTTT. It is translated as CASSPTGASTDTQYF.

The V call is TRBV7-8, the J call TRBJ2-4, with no clear D. Deletions cut 4 bases from V and 0 bases from J, with 16 bases between. Per germline, CDR1 SGHVS and CDR2 FQNEAQ. The CDR3 runs 17 residues. As DNA, the CDR3 is TGTGCCAGCAGCTCCCATCAGACTTATCTAGCCAAAAACATTCAGTACTTC. Its translation: CASSSHQTYLAKNIQYF.

The rearrangement uses TRBV25-1 and TRBJ2-3; D may be TRBD2 (5 bases). Trimming left V 4 bases short and J 2 bases short, with 13 bases between. Germline CDR1 and CDR2: MGHDK and SYGVNS. This CDR3 contains 15 residues. The CDR3 spells CASSASGDFTDTQYF. As DNA, the CDR3 is TGTGCCAGCAGTGCCTCCGGGGATTTCACAGATACGCAGTATTTT.

A few counts support this clone. The chain employs TRBV30 and TRBJ2-1; no clear D gene. The CDR3 has 14 amino acids. Germline CDR1 is GTSNPN and CDR2 is SVGIG (reference sequence). V gave up 3 bases and J gave up 5 bases, with 14 bases separating them. The CDR3 nucleotides are TGTGCCTGGAGAATGGGTAGCAAAGACAATGAGCAGTTCTTC. Protein: CAWRMGSKDNEQFF. Full variable domain (remainder filled in from reference TRBV30 and TRBJ2-1): SQTIHQWPATLVQPVGSPLSLECTVEGTSNPNLYWYRQAAGRGLQLLFYSVGIGQISSEVPQNLSASRPQDRQFILSSKKLLLSDSGFYLCAWRMGSKDNEQFFGPGTRLTVL.

The chain combines TRBV30 with TRBJ1-2; D not resolved. This CDR3 spans 12 amino acids. V was cut by 3 bases and J by 8 bases, with 13 bases left in between. Looked up from germline, CDR1 is GTSNPN and CDR2 is SVGIG (reference sequence). The CDR3: CAWSPYMGGYTF. In nucleotides, the CDR3 is TGTGCCTGGAGCCCCTACATGGGGGGCTACACCTTC.

Concerning this clone: At the DNA level, this CDR3 is encoded by other sequences in the same sample as well. The chain couples TRBV18 to TRBJ2-7; 8 bases fit TRBD1. The CDR3 totals 13 residues. Germline V gene lookup returns CDR1 KGHSH and CDR2 LQKENI. J gave up 3 bases and V 8 bases, and 6 bases lay outside the gene matches. Here the CDR3 DNA reads TGTGCCAGCAGCCAAGGACAGGGCTACGAGCAGTACTTC. Protein: CASSQGQGYEQYF.

This clone was counted a few times. A far larger clone is one nucleotide away, so this likely arose from a read error. The CDR3 does not close with the conserved phenylalanine or tryptophan, likely indicating a read error. The chain is built from TRBV29-1 and TRBJ2-4; 10 nucleotides match TRBD1. Germline CDR1 and CDR2: SQVTM and ANQGSEA. The CDR3 length is 16 residues. V lost 4 bases and J lost 1; bases outside the gene matches: 7. As DNA, the CDR3 is TGCAGCGTTGGCGGACAGGGGGGGTATGCCAAAAACATTCAGTACCTC. Its translation is CSVGGQGGYAKNIQYL.

The sample holds many counts of this clone. The chain uses TRBV29-1 and TRBJ1-2; tentatively, D is TRBD1 (6 bases). Germline CDR1 is SQVTM and CDR2 is ANQGSEA. The CDR3 extends over 15 amino acids. V gave up 3 bases and J gave up 5 bases, with 19 bases separating them. CDR3 sequence reads: CSVEGGRSPGYGYTF. As DNA, the CDR3 is TGCAGCGTTGAGGGGGGCAGGTCCCCGGGATATGGCTACACCTTC.

The chain links TRBV28 to TRBJ1-2; 9 bases are shared with TRBD1. Trimming removed 7 bases from V and 8 bases from J; junction bases left unmatched: 17. This CDR3 region has 16 residues. In germline, CDR1 is MDHEN, CDR2 SYDVKM. CDR3 bases: TGTGCCAGCACTTTCCCAAACAGGGGGCAAGCAGGAGGCTACACCTTC. Protein product: CASTFPNRGQAGGYTF.

The CDR3 loop is CATSRDITGNQPQHF. Written as DNA, the CDR3 is TGTGCCACCAGCAGAGACATCACGGGAAATCAGCCCCAGCATTTT. V is TRBV15 and J is TRBJ1-5, with D uncertain. CDR3 length equals 15 residues. Germline CDR1 and CDR2: LNHNV and YYDKDF (reference sequence). With 0 bases removed from V and 4 bases from J, the gap between germline ends came to 10 bases.

This clone occurred a few times. The chain links TRBV2 to TRBJ2-1; D perhaps matches TRBD2 (6 bases). In germline, CDR1 is SNHLY, CDR2 FYNNEI. The CDR3 is made up of 13 amino acids. V shed 8 bases and J shed 2 bases, with 10 bases lying between them. This chain's CDR3 is CASLREAYNEQFF. The CDR3 DNA is TGTGCCAGCCTCAGGGAGGCCTACAATGAGCAGTTCTTC.

There are a few counts of this clone. The genes are TRBV28 and TRBJ1-3; no definite D call. V gave up 3 bases and J gave up 0 bases, with 3 bases separating them. CDR1 and CDR2 from the germline V gene are MDHEN and SYDVKM. The CDR3 is made up of 13 amino acids. The CDR3 DNA sequence: TGTGCCAGCAGTTTCAGCTCTGGAAACACCATATATTTT. It specifies CASSFSSGNTIYF.

This clone was seen more than once but under ten times. V usage is TRBV5-1 and J usage is TRBJ1-4, with TRBD1 identical over 9 bases. This CDR3 has 15 residues. Germline V lookup: CDR1 SGHRS, CDR2 YFSETQ. The J segment lost 3 bases and the V segment lost 4 bases, leaving 4 bases of the junction unmatched. Here the CDR3 DNA reads TGCGCCAGCAGCAACGGGACAGGGCCTAATGAAAAACTGTTTTTT. Its protein product is CASSNGTGPNEKLFF.

The chain combines TRBV21-1 with TRBJ2-2; TRBD1 is the table's D call and was not checked against the DNA. TRBV21-1 is listed as a pseudogene. This CDR3 has 17 amino acids. Written as DNA, the CDR3 is TGTGCCAGCAGCAAAGTTATAGGACAGGGTGAGGCCGGGGAGCTGTTTTTT. This codes for CASSKVIGQGEAGELFF.

The chain uses TRBV10-3 and TRBJ2-5, with D unresolved. Per the germline V gene, CDR1 is ENHRY and CDR2 is SYGVKD. The CDR3 runs 13 residues. The V gene lost 0 bases and the J gene lost 5 bases, with 7 bases spanning the gap. The CDR3 coding sequence is TGTGCCATCAGTGAGTCTGAGGCCGAGACCCAGTACTTC. Its translation: CAISESEAETQYF.

The chain carries TRBV7-2 and TRBJ2-7; D is undetermined. Trimming stripped 1 base from V and 0 bases from J, with 10 bases between. The CDR3 length is 15 residues. Germline CDR1 is SGHTA and CDR2 is FQGNSA. The CDR3 protein is CASSLGGPLSYEQYF. CDR3 nucleotides: TGTGCCAGCAGCTTAGGCGGACCCCTCTCCTACGAGCAGTACTTC. The entire variable domain, with the rest obtained from reference TRBV7-2 and TRBJ2-7, is as follows: GAGVSQSPSNKVTEKGKDVELRCDPISGHTALYWYRQSLGQGLEFLIYFQGNSAPDKSGLPSDRFSAERTGGSVSTLTIQRTQQEDSAVYLCASSLGGPLSYEQYFGPGTRLTVT.

The rearrangement links TRBV6-6 to TRBJ2-5; 7 bases align to TRBD2. CDR3 size: 16 residues. V lost 2 bases and J lost 0; bases outside the gene matches: 6. Germline V gene sequence: CDR1 MNHNY, CDR2 SVGAGI (reference sequence). The DNA of the CDR3 is TGTGCCAGCAGTTACGGGGGGGACCCGTACCAAGAGACCCAGTACTTC. Its protein is CASSYGGDPYQETQYF.